The clone carrying this TCR beta chain was observed many times. Sample time point: newly diagnosed GD, antithyroid drugs for less than 3 months. Making the TCR library involved RNA that had been extracted from PBMCs. Looked up from germline, CDR1 is SGHAT and CDR2 is FQNNGV. The CDR3 sequence is 12 residues long. V was cut by 7 bases and J by 1 base, with 7 bases left in between. The data belong to a study of regulatory T cells in long-lasting Graves disease. According to the study, TCR beta libraries were built with iRepertoire HTBI primers and CDR3-region Arm-PCR. Each CDR3 protein gets one entry after TCRdb re-called the multiplex PCR reads with MiXCR. This table has hundreds of thousands of distinct CDR3 sequences, about 14% appearing once.

This receptor was obtained from a female donor with Graves disease. This specimen was peripheral blood mononuclear cells (PBMCs), taken at new diagnosis, from a patient treated with antithyroid drugs. The J gene is TRBJ1-1, the V gene TRBV11-2; D remains unclear. CDR3 sequence reads: CASKRENTEAFF. The DNA of the CDR3 is TGTGCCAGCAAAAGGGAGAACACTGAAGCTTTCTTT.